This TCR beta chain was documented in a study of T cells of healthy individuals. Germline assignment: CDR1 WSHSY and CDR2 SAAADI. Trimming took 2 bases from V and 3 from J; bases not matched to a gene: 10. The CDR3 length is 17 residues. This clonotype showed up many times. TCRdb ran MiXCR on the 5' RACE reads and lists one entry per CDR3 protein. This sample has 41,000 or so distinct CDR3 sequences, with approximately 4.9% found just once. The clonotype originates from a human donor in good health. V gene TRBV10-2 combines with J gene TRBJ1-1, with TRBD1 matching 9 bases. Here the CDR3 DNA reads TGCGCCAGCAGTGAGGGGGGGGGGACAGGGCCCGACACTGAAGCTTTCTTT. The encoded protein is CASSEGGGTGPDTEAFF.